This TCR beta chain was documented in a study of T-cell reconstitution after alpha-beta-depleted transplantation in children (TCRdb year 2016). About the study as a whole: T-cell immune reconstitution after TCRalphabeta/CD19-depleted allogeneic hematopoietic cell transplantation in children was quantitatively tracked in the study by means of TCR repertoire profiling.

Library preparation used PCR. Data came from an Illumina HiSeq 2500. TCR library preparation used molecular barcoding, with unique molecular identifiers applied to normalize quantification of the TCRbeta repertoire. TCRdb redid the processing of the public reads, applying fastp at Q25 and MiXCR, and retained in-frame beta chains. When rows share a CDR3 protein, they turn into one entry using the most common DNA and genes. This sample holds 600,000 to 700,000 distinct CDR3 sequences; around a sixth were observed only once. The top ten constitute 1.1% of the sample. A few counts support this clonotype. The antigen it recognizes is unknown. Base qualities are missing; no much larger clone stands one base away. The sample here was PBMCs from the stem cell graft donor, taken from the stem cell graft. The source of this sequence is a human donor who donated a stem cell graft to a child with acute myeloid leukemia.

The CDR3 region reads CASNLYGQGDETQYF. The sequenced DNA: TGCGCCAGCAACCTTTATGGCCAGGGTGATGAGACCCAGTACTTC. The chain joins TRBV5-1 to TRBJ2-5; TRBD1 might be the D gene, on 5 matching bases. According to the germline V gene, CDR1 reads SGHRS and CDR2 reads YFSETQ. V is reduced by 6 bases and J by 5 bases, leaving a spacing of 20 bases between them. Reading from cysteine to phenylalanine, the CDR3 counts 15 amino acids. The CDR3 DNA has 45 bases and is translated from base 1.